These T cell receptor beta chains were read from a single sample in a study of cytomegalovirus exposure and HLA in healthy donors. Sequencing used immunoSEQ multiplex PCR; TCRdb keeps in-frame clones, though not all of them. Of about 99,000 clones listed, 10% are singletons. Sequencing was done on a sample of PBMCs. These receptors were collected from a man in his forties in good health and CMV-seropositive. The CDR3 runs from the conserved cysteine through the conserved F or W.

j_call v_call cdr3_aa
TRBJ2-5 TRBV6-5 CASSYSWASETQYF
TRBJ2-1 TRBV7-9 CASTLLTAVVDNEQFF
TRBJ1-2 TRBV15 CATSRATDKNYGYTF
TRBJ2-7 TRBV9 CASSAGGGLDEQYF
TRBJ1-3 TRBV15 CATRTFEQGLIGGNTIYF
TRBJ2-7 TRBV14 CASSQDTRPLPYEQYF
TRBJ2-1 TRBV6-5 CASSYGGRGNEQFF
TRBJ1-2 TRBV28 CASKAGREGYTF
TRBJ2-1 TRBV5-1 CASSLTFLAGASNEQFF
TRBJ1-1 TRBV27 CASREGYGNTEAFF
TRBJ2-1 TRBV4-2 CASSQERWREGHEQFF
TRBJ1-2 TRBV11-2 CASTPGGTGYTF
TRBJ2-7 TRBV7-2 CASSLDPGQASYEQYF
TRBJ2-5 TRBV5-6 CASSLRGWETQYF
TRBJ2-5 TRBV7-9 CASSLGPGGGETQYF
TRBJ1-4 TRBV6-1 CASSEYSGNEKLFF
TRBJ1-1 TRBV12-5 CASGQGHRGTEAFF
TRBJ2-1 TRBV30 CAWRVVRSYNEQFF
TRBJ2-3 TRBV5-4 CASRPGTGSADTQYF
TRBJ2-1 TRBV14 CASSQEAVLPYNEQFF
TRBJ1-1 TRBV4-2 CASSQADNMNTEAFF
TRBJ2-7 TRBV5-1 CASSLQGYSYEQYF
TRBJ2-5 TRBV27 CASSLRREQTQYF
TRBJ1-2 TRBV27 CASSLLGEPYGYTF
TRBJ1-5 TRBV28 CASSFYRVVSNQPQHF
TRBJ2-2 TRBV29-1 CSQSGAEGGQRTGELFF
TRBJ1-1 TRBV2 CASSVSGGKAFF
TRBJ2-1 TRBV19 CASSTGLAANEQFF
TRBJ2-5 TRBV9 CASSTSGREETQYF
TRBJ2-1 TRBV11-3 CASSLVRLAGGLDYNEQFF
TRBJ2-3 TRBV4-1 CASSPRVAGGPDTQYF
TRBJ1-6 TRBV6-5 CASSYSTVGNSPLHF
TRBJ2-2 TRBV7-3 CASSTGLAGISGELFF
TRBJ2-2 TRBV7-6 CASSLGVAEVLGELFF
TRBJ2-1 TRBV5-4 CASSLSSGNNEQFF
TRBJ1-2 TRBV9 CASSVEDRVLYGYTF
TRBJ2-7 TRBV28 CASGWGRSYEQYF
TRBJ2-5 TRBV28 CASSLTRETQYF
TRBJ1-1 TRBV27 CASSNSRVTEAFF
TRBJ2-3 TRBV28 CASSPSGGATDTQYF
TRBJ2-6 TRBV21-1 CASSKVGTVLSGANVLTF
TRBJ1-2 TRBV5-6 CASSATGGNYGYTF
TRBJ2-5 TRBV10-3 CAISESGRPQYF
TRBJ2-6 TRBV15 CATSRANSGANVLTF
TRBJ1-3 TRBV9 CASSTNPRDSGNTIYF
TRBJ2-5 TRBV28 CAKPGDMAETQYF
TRBJ2-7 TRBV11-2 CASSFSASEQYF
TRBJ2-7 TRBV29-1 CSVPANAGEGEQYF
TRBJ2-7 TRBV27 CASSPEMGQDYEQYF
TRBJ2-3 TRBV18 CASSPVSGSFGDTQYF
TRBJ1-4 TRBV6-6 CASSRDRGREKLFF
TRBJ2-5 TRBV19 CASSQEERERGGTQYF
TRBJ2-1 TRBV11-2 CASSLAGGSEQFF
TRBJ2-5 TRBV7-7 CASSLRPGNRGPQETQYF
TRBJ2-7 TRBV10-3 CAISENDRPNYEQYF
TRBJ2-7 TRBV13 CASSIQGLVRAEQYF
TRBJ2-1 TRBV6-5 CASSNYVSGSPFF
TRBJ2-3 TRBV5-1 CASSLPREGTSGAVFGDTQYF